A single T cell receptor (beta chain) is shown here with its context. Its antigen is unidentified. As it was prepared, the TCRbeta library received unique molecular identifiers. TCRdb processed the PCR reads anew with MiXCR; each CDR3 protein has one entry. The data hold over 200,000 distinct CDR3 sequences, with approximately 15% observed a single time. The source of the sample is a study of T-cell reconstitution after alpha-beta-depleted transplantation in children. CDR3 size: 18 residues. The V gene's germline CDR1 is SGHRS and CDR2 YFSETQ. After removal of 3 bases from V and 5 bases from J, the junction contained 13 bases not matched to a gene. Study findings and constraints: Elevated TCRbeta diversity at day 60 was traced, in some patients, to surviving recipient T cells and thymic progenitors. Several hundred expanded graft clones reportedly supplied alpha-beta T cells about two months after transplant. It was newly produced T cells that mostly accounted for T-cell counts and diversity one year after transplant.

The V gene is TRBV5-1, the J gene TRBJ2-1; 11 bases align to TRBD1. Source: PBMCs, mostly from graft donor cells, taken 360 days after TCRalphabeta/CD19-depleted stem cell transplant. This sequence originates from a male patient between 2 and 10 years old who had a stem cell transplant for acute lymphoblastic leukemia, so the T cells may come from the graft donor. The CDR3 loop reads CASSSIPAGTGGDNEQFF. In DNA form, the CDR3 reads TGCGCCAGCAGCTCCATCCCCGCCGGGACAGGGGGTGACAATGAGCAGTTCTTC.